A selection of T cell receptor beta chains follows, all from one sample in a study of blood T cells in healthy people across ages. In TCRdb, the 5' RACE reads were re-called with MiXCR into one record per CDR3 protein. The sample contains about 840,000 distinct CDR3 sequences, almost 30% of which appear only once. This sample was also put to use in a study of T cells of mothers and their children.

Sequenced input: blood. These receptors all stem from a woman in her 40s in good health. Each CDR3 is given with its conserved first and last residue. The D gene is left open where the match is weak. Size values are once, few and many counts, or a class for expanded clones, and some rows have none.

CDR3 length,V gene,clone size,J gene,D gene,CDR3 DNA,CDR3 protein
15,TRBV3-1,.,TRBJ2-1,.,TGTGCCAGCAGCCAAACCGGTCGGGGCTACAATGAGCAGTTCTTC,CASSQTGRGYNEQFF
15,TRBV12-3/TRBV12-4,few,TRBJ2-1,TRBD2,TGTGCCAGCAGTTTATGGGGGGACTACTACAATGAGCAGTTCTTC,CASSLWGDYYNEQFF
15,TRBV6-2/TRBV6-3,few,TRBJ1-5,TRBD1,TGTGCCAGCAGTCGTCGGGACAGGGCTAATCAGCCCCAGCATTTT,CASSRRDRANQPQHF
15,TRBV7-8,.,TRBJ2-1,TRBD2,TGTGCCAGCAGCTATAGCGGGGCACCTTACAATGAGCAGTTCTTC,CASSYSGAPYNEQFF
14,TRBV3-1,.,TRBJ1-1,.,TGTGCCAGCAGTCAGAAGCAAAGGGAGGGTGAAGCTTTCTTT,CASSQKQREGEAFF
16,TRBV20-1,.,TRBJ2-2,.,TGCAGTGCTAGAGATGGGAAGGCTCGGGGCACCGGGGAGCTGTTTTTT,CSARDGKARGTGELFF
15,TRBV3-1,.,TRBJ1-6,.,TGTGCCAGCAGCCAAGGGACAGAATATAGTCAAGCCCTCCACTTT,CASSQGTEYSQALHF
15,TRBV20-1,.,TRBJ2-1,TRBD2,TGCAGTGCCGTCCGAGCGGGAGGGCCTTTTAATGAGCAGTTCTTC,CSAVRAGGPFNEQFF
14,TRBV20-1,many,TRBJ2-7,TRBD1,TGCAGTGCTAGAGCCCCGACAGGGGTCGACGAGCAGTACTTC,CSARAPTGVDEQYF
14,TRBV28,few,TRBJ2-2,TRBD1,TGTACCAGCAGGGGACAGGCGAACACCGGGGAGCTGTTTTTT,CTSRGQANTGELFF
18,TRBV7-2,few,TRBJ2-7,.,TGTGCCAGCAGCGATGACTACCGCCAGGGGCTCTGGGCCTACGAGCAGTACTTC,CASSDDYRQGLWAYEQYF
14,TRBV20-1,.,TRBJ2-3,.,TGCAGTGCCCCACTCGGCAGGGGGGCCGATACGCAGTATTTT,CSAPLGRGADTQYF
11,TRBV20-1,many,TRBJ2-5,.,TGCACCTTCAGTATCCAAGAGACCCAGTACTTC,CTFSIQETQYF
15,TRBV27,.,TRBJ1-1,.,TGTGCCAGCAGTGGTGGGCGAGAAATGAACACTGAAGCTTTCTTT,CASSGGREMNTEAFF
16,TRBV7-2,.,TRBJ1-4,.,TGTGCCAGCAGCTTCTGGGGCGGAACAACTAATGAAAAACTGTTTTTT,CASSFWGGTTNEKLFF
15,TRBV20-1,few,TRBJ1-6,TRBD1,TGCAGTGCTAGAGTGGCGGGGACAGTTGATTCACCCCTCCACTTT,CSARVAGTVDSPLHF
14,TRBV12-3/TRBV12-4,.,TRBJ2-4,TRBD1,TGTGCCAGCAGTTTAGCCACAGGGGAACACATTCAGTACTTC,CASSLATGEHIQYF
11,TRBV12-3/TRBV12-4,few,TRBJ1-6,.,TGTGCCAGCAGTTCCTCGGGGGCCCTCCACTTT,CASSSSGALHF
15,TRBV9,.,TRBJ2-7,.,TGTGCCAGCAGCGTAGAAGGGACACCTCACTACGAGCGGTACTTC,CASSVEGTPHYERYF
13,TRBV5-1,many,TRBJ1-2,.,TGCGCCAGCAGCTTCGGACACCTCTATGGCTACACCTTC,CASSFGHLYGYTF
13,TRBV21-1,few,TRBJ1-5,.,TGTGCCAGCATCCCCGCCAGGGCCCAGCCCCAGCATTTT,CASIPARAQPQHF
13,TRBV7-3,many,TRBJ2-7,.,TGTGCCAGCAGCGTCCAACAGGGCTACGAGCAGTACTTC,CASSVQQGYEQYF
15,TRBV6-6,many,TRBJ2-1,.,TGTGCCAGCAGTTACATCGGGATCTCCTACAATGAGCAGTTCTTC,CASSYIGISYNEQFF
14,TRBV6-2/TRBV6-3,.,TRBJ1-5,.,TGTGTCAGCAGTTACGAGCGGGGAAGACAGCCCCAGCATTTT,CVSSYERGRQPQHF
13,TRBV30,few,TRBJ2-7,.,TGTGCCAGGAGTGTGGGGGGTTCCTACGAGCAGTACTTC,CARSVGGSYEQYF
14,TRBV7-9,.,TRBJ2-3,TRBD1,TGTGCCAGCGCGACCGGGACAGGGGCAGATACGCAGTATTTT,CASATGTGADTQYF
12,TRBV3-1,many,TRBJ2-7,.,TGTGCCAGCAGCCAACTACCGGGAGAGCAGTACTTC,CASSQLPGEQYF
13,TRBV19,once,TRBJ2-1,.,TGTGCCAGTAGCCTACAGGTACGCAATGAGCAGTTCTTC,CASSLQVRNEQFF
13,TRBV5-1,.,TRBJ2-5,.,TGCGCCAGCAGCCCCCGGACGGGACCTGAGCAGTACTTC,CASSPRTGPEQYF
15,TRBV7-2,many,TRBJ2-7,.,TGTGCCAGCAGCCCCAGAGGTCCCTCCGCCTACGAGCAGTACTTC,CASSPRGPSAYEQYF
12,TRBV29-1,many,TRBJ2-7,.,TGCAGCGTTGTAACGACAGTTTACGAGCAGTACTTC,CSVVTTVYEQYF
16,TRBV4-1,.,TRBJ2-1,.,TGCGCCAGCAGCCAAGATCGTGGGGACTCCTACAATGAGCAGTTCTTC,CASSQDRGDSYNEQFF
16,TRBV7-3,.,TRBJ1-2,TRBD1,TGTGCCGGCAGCCTCACAGGGACAGGGGTTAACTATGGCTACACCTTC,CAGSLTGTGVNYGYTF
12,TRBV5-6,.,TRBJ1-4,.,TGTGCCAGCAGCTTCTATGGAGGAAAACTGTTTTTT,CASSFYGGKLFF
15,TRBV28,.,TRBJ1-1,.,TGTGCCAGCAGTTCCACCCTGACGGCGAACACTGAAGCTTTCTTT,CASSSTLTANTEAFF
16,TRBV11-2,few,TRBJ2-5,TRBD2,TGTGCCAGCAGCTTAGATGTAGCGGGGGGGATCGAGACCCAGTACTTC,CASSLDVAGGIETQYF
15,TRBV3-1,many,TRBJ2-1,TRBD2,TGTGCCAGCAGCCTAAGGACTAGCGGGTACAATGAGCAGTTCTTC,CASSLRTSGYNEQFF
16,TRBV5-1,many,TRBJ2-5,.,TGCGCCAGCAGGGAAAGACGCGTATGGGGACAAGAGACCCAGTACTTC,CASRERRVWGQETQYF
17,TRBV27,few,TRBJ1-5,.,TGTGCCAGCAGTTCTGGGCCGCCCTCGGGTAGCAATCAGCCCCAGCATTTT,CASSSGPPSGSNQPQHF
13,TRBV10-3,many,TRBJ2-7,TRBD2,TGTGCCATAAAAGCGGGGAATGGATACGAGCAGTACTTC,CAIKAGNGYEQYF